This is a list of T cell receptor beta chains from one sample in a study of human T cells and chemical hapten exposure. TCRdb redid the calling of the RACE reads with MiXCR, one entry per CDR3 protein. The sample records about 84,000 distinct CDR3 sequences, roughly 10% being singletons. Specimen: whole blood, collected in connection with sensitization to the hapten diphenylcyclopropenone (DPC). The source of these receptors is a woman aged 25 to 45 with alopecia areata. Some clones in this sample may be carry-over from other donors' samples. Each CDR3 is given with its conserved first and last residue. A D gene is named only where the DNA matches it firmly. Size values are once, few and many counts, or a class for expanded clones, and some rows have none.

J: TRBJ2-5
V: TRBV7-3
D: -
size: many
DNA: TGTGCCAGCAGAAAACAGCTACAAGAGACCCAGTACTTC
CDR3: CASRKQLQETQYF

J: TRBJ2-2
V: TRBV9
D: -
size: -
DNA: TGTGCCAGCAGCGCGGACAGCACCGGGGAGCTGTTTTTT
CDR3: CASSADSTGELFF

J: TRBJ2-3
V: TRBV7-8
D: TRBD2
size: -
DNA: TGTGCCAGCAGCCTCCCTAGCGGGGCCTTGAATACGCAGTATTTT
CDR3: CASSLPSGALNTQYF

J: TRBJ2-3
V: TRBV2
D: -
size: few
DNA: TGTGCCAGCAGTGAACAGGGGTTGAGCACAGATACGCAGTATTTT
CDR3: CASSEQGLSTDTQYF

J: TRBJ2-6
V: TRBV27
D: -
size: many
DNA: TGTGCCAGCAGTTTATGGGGGGCTGGGGCCAACGTCCTGACTTTC
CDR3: CASSLWGAGANVLTF

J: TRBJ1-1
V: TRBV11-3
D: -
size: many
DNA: TGTGCCAGCAGGCAAGGGGGGTTGAACACTGAAGCTTTCTTT
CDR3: CASRQGGLNTEAFF

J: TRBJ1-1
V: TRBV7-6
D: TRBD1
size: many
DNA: TGTGCCAGCAGCTTAAACGGACAGGGGAGAGAAGCTTTCTTT
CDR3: CASSLNGQGREAFF

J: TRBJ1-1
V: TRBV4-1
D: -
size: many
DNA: TGCGCCAGCAGCCAAGGGCTGGGGCGGAACACTGAAGCTTTCTTT
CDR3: CASSQGLGRNTEAFF

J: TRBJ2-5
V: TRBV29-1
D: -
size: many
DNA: TGCAGCGTTGAAGGCGGGGTTCGGGAGACCCAGTACTTC
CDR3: CSVEGGVRETQYF

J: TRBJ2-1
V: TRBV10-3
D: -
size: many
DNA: TGTGCCATCGGGGGCGGGGTCCCCCTAAATGAGCAGTTCTTC
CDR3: CAIGGGVPLNEQFF

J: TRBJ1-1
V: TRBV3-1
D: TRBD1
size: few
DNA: TGTGCCAGCAGTCTTAGGGGGCGCGGGACTGAAGCTTTCTTT
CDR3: CASSLRGRGTEAFF

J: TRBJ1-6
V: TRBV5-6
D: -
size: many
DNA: TGTGCCAGCGCTAACAAGGATGCGACCTTCACCCTCCACTTT
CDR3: CASANKDATFTLHF

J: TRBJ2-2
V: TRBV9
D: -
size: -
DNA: TGTGCCAGCGGAGGGAGGCTGAACACCGGGGAGCTGTTTTTT
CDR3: CASGGRLNTGELFF

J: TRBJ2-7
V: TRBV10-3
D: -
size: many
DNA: TGTGCCTCTAGGCGGACCGACGAGCAGTACTTC
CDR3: CASRRTDEQYF

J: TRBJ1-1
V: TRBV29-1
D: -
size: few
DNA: TGCAGCCTTGCGGTGGACCCGAACACTGAAGCTTTCTTT
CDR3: CSLAVDPNTEAFF

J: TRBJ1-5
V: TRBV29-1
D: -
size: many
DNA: TGCAGCGTTTCGGGACCCCATGGGCCCCAGCATTTT
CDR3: CSVSGPHGPQHF

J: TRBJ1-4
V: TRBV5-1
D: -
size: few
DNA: TGCGCCAGCAGCGCCCGGTTTTTTAATGAAAAACTGTTTTTT
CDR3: CASSARFFNEKLFF

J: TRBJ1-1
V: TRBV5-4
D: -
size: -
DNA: TGTGCCAGCAGCAAGCTGACAGAAAACACTGAAGCTTTCTTT
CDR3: CASSKLTENTEAFF

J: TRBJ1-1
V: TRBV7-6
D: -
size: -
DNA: TGTGCCAGCAGCGCCGGGGGGTACACTGAAGCTTTCTTT
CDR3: CASSAGGYTEAFF

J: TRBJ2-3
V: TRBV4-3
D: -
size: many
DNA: TGTGCCAGCAGCCAAGATGGGCGGAATACGCAGTATTTT
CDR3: CASSQDGRNTQYF

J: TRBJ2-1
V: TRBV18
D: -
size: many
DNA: TGTGCCAGCTCACCACGACAGTACAATGAGCAGTTCTTC
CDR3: CASSPRQYNEQFF

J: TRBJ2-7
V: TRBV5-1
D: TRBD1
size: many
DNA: TGCGCCAGCAGCTTGAATAGACAGGGGGGCTACGAGCAGTACTTC
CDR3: CASSLNRQGGYEQYF

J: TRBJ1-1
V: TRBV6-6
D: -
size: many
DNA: TGTGCCAGCAGTACGCCGATGACAGGCGGAACTGAAGCTTTCTTT
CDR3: CASSTPMTGGTEAFF

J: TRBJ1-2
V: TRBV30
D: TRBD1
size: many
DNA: TGTGCCTGGAGTGTACTTGGGGGGACAGGGAGTAACTATGGCTACACCTTC
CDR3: CAWSVLGGTGSNYGYTF

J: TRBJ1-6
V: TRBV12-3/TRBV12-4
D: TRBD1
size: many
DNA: TGTGCCAGCAGTCCCCGACAGGGGGCAAGATCACCCCTCCACTTT
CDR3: CASSPRQGARSPLHF